The 4 T cell receptor beta chains below all came from one sample that was sequenced in a study of a mutant IDH1 vaccine in newly diagnosed glioma. Some clones are missing from TCRdb's copy, which holds only in-frame ones; the method was immunoSEQ multiplex PCR. The sample includes about 98,000 clones, about 90% of them seen just once. Time point defined: baseline, week 1 (first vaccination visit). Indicated treatment: pre-vaccination baseline after standard-of-care therapy. The sample in question was PBMCs, obtained from a glioma patient treated with radiotherapy, temozolomide or both. The source of these receptors is a woman in her 50s with glioma.

CDR3 protein: CASSLAAQAKDYGYTF. The CDR3 DNA follows: TGCGCCAGCAGCTTGGCGGCACAGGCAAAGGACTATGGCTACACCTTC. The chain has TRBV5-1 and TRBJ1-2, with D maybe TRBD1 (5 bases). This CDR3 comprises 16 residues. Germline V gene lookup returns CDR1 SGHRS and CDR2 YFSETQ. V lost 0 bases and J lost 3, with 15 bases in between.

The rearrangement uses TRBV18 and TRBJ1-4, with a possible D match to TRBD1 (5 bases). Looked up from germline, CDR1 is KGHSH and CDR2 is LQKENI. CDR3 length: 14 amino acids. With 3 bases removed from V and 7 bases from J, the gap between germline ends came to 12 bases. The CDR3 loop is CASSPAQGGEKLFF. As DNA, the CDR3 is TGTGCCAGCTCACCGGCGCAGGGCGGTGAAAAACTGTTTTTT. The variable domain in full, with the rest retrieved from reference TRBV18 and TRBJ1-4, is NAGVMQNPRHLVRRRGQEARLRCSPMKGHSHVYWYRQLPEEGLKFMVYLQKENIIDESGMPKERFSAEFPKEGPSILRIQQVVRGDSAAYFCASSPAQGGEKLFFGSGTQLSVL.

The CDR3 DNA follows: TGCAGCGTTGCTAGCGGGGACACAGATACGCAGTATTTT. The encoded protein is CSVASGDTDTQYF. The chain links TRBV29-1 to TRBJ2-3, with 9 bases that match TRBD2. V lost 4 bases to trimming and J lost 2 bases; unmatched junction nucleotides: 1. Germline lookup yields CDR1 SQVTM and CDR2 ANQGSEA. The CDR3 contains 13 residues.

This clone was found once. This rearrangement joins TRBV19 to TRBJ2-6; D perhaps matches TRBD1 (6 bases). Germline V gene sequence: CDR1 LNHDA, CDR2 SQIVND (reference sequence). V lost 6 bases and J lost 3, with 24 bases in between. CDR3 length equals 19 residues. The CDR3 region is CASSLPPAQGISGANVLTF. The CDR3 DNA sequence: TGTGCCAGTAGCCTTCCACCCGCACAGGGAATCAGTGGGGCCAACGTCCTGACTTTC.